This is a list of T cell receptor beta chains from one sample in a study of identifying expanded T cells in peripheral blood. Some clones are missing from TCRdb's copy, which holds only in-frame ones; the method was immunoSEQ multiplex PCR. The table shows about 91,000 clones, with 88% occurring only once. Source material: blood. All receptors derive from a person aged 18 to 75 in good health. The CDR3 runs from the conserved cysteine through the conserved F or W. Fields, in order: J gene, clone size, D gene, V gene, CDR3 DNA, CDR3 protein. A D gene is named only where the DNA matches it firmly. Clone size appears in some rows only: once, few, many, or a class for an expanded clone.

TRBJ2-2 NA NA TRBV7-3 TGTGCCAGCAGCTTAAGTGGTTCCGGGGAGCTGTTTTTT CASSLSGSGELFF
TRBJ2-1 NA TRBD2 TRBV7-6 TGTGCCAGCAGGACTAGCGGGGGGGCTTCAAATGAGCAGTTCTTC CASRTSGGASNEQFF
TRBJ2-1 NA NA TRBV30 TGTGCCTGGATTCGAGGCTACAATGAGCAGTTCTTC CAWIRGYNEQFF
TRBJ2-3 NA TRBD2 TRBV7-9 TGTGCCAGCTCCACGGCGGGGGGGATTACAGATACGCAGTATTTT CASSTAGGITDTQYF
TRBJ1-4 NA NA TRBV19 TGTGCCAGTAGTATAGAGCTTAATGAAAAACTGTTTTTT CASSIELNEKLFF
TRBJ2-6 NA NA TRBV7-3 TGTGCCAGCAGCCGCAAGCCTCTAGACTCTGGGGCCAACGTCCTGACTTTC CASSRKPLDSGANVLTF
TRBJ1-2 NA NA TRBV27 TGTGCCAGCAGCCCCCAGGGGTTGGATGGCTACACCTTC CASSPQGLDGYTF
TRBJ2-6 NA NA TRBV6-4 TGTGCCAGCAGTGAAGGACGGAGCTCTGGGGCCAACGTCCTGACTTTC CASSEGRSSGANVLTF
TRBJ1-4 NA TRBD1 TRBV5-1 TGCGCCAGCACCCGGGACAGGGAGGGAAAACTGTTTTTT CASTRDREGKLFF
TRBJ2-3 NA TRBD1 TRBV5-1 TGCGCCAGCAGCCCCCGACAGGGGGGGACAGATACGCAGTATTTT CASSPRQGGTDTQYF
TRBJ1-4 once TRBD1 TRBV6-1 TGTGCCAGCAGTGCCCGGGACAGAGAAAATGAAAAACTGTTTTTT CASSARDRENEKLFF
TRBJ2-5 NA TRBD1 TRBV15 TGTGCCACCAGCGGGGACAGGGGGAGAGGAGAGACCCAGTACTTC CATSGDRGRGETQYF
TRBJ2-7 NA TRBD1 TRBV10-1 TGCGCCAGCAGCGTAACAGGGGACGGGGAGCAGTACTTC CASSVTGDGEQYF
TRBJ2-5 NA TRBD2 TRBV7-3 TGTGCCAGCAGCTCTAGCGGGGTAGACGAGACCCAGTACTTC CASSSSGVDETQYF
TRBJ1-4 once TRBD1 TRBV7-9 TGTGCCAGCAGCTTAGACAGGGGTGGTGAAAAACTGTTTTTT CASSLDRGGEKLFF